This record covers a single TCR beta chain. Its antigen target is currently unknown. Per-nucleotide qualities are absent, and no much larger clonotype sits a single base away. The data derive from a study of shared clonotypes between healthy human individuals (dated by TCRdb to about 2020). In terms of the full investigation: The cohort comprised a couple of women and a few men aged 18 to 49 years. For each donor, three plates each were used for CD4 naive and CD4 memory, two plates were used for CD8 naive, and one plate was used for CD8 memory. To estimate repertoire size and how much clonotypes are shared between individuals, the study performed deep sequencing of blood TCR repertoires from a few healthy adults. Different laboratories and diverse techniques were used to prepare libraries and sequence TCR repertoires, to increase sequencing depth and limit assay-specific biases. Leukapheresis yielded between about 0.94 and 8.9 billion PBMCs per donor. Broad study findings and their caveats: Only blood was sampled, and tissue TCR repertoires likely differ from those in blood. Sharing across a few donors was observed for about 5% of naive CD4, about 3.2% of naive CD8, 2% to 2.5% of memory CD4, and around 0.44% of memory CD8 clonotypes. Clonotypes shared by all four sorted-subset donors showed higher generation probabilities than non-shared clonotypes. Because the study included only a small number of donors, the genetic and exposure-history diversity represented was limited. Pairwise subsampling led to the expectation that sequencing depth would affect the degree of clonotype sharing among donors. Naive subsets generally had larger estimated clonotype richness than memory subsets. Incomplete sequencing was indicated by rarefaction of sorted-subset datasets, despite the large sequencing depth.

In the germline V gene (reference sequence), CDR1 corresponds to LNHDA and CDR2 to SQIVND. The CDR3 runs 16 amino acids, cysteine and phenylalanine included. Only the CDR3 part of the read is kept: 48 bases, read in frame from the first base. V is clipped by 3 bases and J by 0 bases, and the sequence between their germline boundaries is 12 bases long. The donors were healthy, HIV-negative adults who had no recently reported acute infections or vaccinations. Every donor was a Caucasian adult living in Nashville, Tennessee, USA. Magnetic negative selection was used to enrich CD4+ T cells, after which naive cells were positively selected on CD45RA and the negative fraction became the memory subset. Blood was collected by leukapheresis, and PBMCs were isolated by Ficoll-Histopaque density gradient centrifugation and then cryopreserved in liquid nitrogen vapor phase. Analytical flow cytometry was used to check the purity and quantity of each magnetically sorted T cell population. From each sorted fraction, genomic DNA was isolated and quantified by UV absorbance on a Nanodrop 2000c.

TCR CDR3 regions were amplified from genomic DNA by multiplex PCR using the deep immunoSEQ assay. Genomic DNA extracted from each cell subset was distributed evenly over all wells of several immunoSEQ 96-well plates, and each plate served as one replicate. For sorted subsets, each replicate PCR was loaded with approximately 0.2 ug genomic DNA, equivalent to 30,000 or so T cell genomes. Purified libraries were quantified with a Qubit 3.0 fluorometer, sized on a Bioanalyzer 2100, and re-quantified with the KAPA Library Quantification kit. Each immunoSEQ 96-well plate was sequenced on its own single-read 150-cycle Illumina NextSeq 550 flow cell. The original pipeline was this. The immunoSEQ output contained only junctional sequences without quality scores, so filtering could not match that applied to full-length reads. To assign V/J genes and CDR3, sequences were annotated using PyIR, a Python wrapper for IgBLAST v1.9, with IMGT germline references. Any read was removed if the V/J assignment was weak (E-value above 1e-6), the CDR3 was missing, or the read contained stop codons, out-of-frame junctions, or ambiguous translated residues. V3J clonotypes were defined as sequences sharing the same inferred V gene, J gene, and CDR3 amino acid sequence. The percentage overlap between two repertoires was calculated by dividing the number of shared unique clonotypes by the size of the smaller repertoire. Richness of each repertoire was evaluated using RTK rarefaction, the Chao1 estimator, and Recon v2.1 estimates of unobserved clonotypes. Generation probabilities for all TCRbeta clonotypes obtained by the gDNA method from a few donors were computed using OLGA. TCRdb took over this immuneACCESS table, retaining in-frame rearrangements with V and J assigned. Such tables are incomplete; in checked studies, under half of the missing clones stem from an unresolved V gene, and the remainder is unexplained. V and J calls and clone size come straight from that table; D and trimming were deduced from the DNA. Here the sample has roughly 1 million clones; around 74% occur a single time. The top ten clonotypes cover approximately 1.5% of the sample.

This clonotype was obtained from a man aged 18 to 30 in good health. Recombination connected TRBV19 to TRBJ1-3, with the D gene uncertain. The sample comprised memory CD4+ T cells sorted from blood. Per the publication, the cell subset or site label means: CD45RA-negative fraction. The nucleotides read TGTGCCAGTAGTATCTACGGGAGCTTCTCTGGAAACACCATATATTTT. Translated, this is CASSIYGSFSGNTIYF. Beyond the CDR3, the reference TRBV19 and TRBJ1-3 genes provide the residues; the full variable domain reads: DGGITQSPKYLFRKEGQNVTLSCEQNLNHDAMYWYRQDPGQGLRLIYYSQIVNDFQKGDIAEGYSVSREKKESFPLTVTSAQKNPTAFYLCASSIYGSFSGNTIYFGEGSWLTVV.